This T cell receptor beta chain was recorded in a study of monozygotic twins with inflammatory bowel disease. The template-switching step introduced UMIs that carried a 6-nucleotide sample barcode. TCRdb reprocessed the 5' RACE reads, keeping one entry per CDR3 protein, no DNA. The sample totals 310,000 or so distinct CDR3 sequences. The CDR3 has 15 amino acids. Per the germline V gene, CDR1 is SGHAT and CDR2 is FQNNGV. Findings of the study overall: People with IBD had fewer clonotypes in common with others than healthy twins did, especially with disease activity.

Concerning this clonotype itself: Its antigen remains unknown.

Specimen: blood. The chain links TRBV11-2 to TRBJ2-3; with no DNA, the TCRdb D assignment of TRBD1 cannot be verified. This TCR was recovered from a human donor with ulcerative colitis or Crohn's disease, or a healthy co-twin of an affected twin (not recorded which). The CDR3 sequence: CASSFRQGLLDTQYF.